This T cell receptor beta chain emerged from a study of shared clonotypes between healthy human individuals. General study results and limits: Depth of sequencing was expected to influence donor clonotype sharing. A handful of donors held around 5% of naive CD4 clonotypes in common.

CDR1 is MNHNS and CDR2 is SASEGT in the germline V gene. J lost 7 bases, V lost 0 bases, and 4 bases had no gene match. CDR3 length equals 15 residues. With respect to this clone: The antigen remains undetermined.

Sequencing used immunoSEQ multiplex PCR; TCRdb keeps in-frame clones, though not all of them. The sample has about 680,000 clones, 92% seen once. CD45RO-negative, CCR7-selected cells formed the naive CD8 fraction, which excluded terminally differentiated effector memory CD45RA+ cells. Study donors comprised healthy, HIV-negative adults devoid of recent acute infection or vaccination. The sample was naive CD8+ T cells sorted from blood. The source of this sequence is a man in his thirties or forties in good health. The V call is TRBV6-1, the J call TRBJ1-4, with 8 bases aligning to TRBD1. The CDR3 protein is CASSEAEGTGEKLFF. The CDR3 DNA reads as TGTGCCAGCAGTGAAGCCGAAGGGACAGGTGAAAAACTGTTTTTT.